Following are 20 T cell receptor beta chains from one sample sequenced in a study of shared clonotypes between healthy human individuals. Measured with immunoSEQ multiplex PCR; TCRdb has only the in-frame clones, and not every one. The sample lists under 2.5 million clones, 80% to 95% seen once, with more than 0.35% in the top ten. Sequencing was carried out using naive CD4+ T cells from PBMCs. Subset given: CD45RA+ positively selected. The receptor set was obtained from a man between 18 and 35 years old in good health. Some clones in this sample may be carry-over from other donors' samples.

The chain uses TRBV18 and TRBJ1-2; 9 nucleotides align to TRBD1. Germline loops: CDR1 KGHSH, CDR2 LQKENI. The CDR3 contains 15 residues. V lost 3 bases to trimming and J lost 4 bases; unmatched junction nucleotides: 6. CDR3 residues: CASSPVSQGAYGYTF. CDR3 in DNA: TGTGCCAGCTCACCCGTCTCACAGGGGGCCTATGGCTACACCTTC.

The V gene is TRBV28, the J gene TRBJ1-2, with TRBD1 as a possible D gene (6 bases). Trimming left V 3 bases short and J 6 bases short, with 14 bases between. The CDR3 is 14 residues long. The germline V gene has CDR1 MDHEN and CDR2 SYDVKM. CDR3 bases: TGTGCCAGCAGTTTGTCGGGGGGGACACATGGCTACACCTTC. The encoded protein is CASSLSGGTHGYTF.

The V gene is TRBV5-1, the J gene TRBJ1-5; no clear D. The CDR3 runs 15 residues. Trimming took 0 bases from V and 4 from J, leaving 11 bases between them. Germline V lookup: CDR1 SGHRS, CDR2 YFSETQ. CDR3 loop: CASSLEGIRNQPQHF. The DNA for the CDR3 is TGCGCCAGCAGCTTGGAAGGGATTCGGAATCAGCCCCAGCATTTT.

CDR3 residues: CASSSQGVGYTF. In DNA form, the CDR3 reads TGTGCCAGCAGTTCTCAGGGGGTTGGCTACACCTTC. This chain joins TRBV6-5 and TRBJ1-2, with 7 bases aligning to TRBD1. CDR1 MNHEY and CDR2 SVGAGI come from the germline V gene. The CDR3 covers 12 residues. V trimming: 4 bases; J trimming: 7 bases; junction bases outside the gene matches: 3.

This clone has a single count. The V and J genes are TRBV27 and TRBJ2-3, with 8 bases fitting TRBD1. Germline-derived CDR1 and CDR2 are MNHEY and SMNVEV (reference sequence). The CDR3 totals 14 residues. J lost 6 bases, V lost 3 bases, and 5 bases had no gene match. CDR3 sequence: CASSFSRQGDTQYF. As DNA, the CDR3 is TGTGCCAGCAGTTTCTCGCGACAGGGGGATACGCAGTATTTT.

V is TRBV27 and J is TRBJ2-7; D perhaps matches TRBD1 (5 bases). The CDR3 contains 13 residues. CDR1 is MNHEY and CDR2 is SMNVEV in the germline V gene (reference sequence). The V gene lost 5 bases and the J gene lost 2 bases, with 10 bases spanning the gap. Here the CDR3 DNA reads TGTGCCAGCAGTGCGACAGTACCCTACGAGCAGTACTTC. Residues: CASSATVPYEQYF.

This clone was counted only a few times. The sample holds other DNA sequences that translate to the same CDR3. The chain is built from TRBV10-3 and TRBJ1-2; D possibly corresponds to TRBD1 (5 bases). In germline, CDR1 is ENHRY, CDR2 SYGVKD. V lost 0 bases, J lost 4 bases, and 9 bases lay in between. The CDR3 is 14 residues long. This CDR3 reads CAISESGGSYGYTF. CDR3 bases: TGTGCCATCAGTGAGTCGGGGGGATCCTATGGCTACACCTTC.

The chain uses TRBV5-6 and TRBJ2-7; D assignment may be TRBD1 or TRBD2 (5 bases each). V was pared by 3 bases and J by 2 bases, with 12 bases between. The CDR3 runs 14 residues. Germline CDR1 and CDR2: SGHDT and YYEEEE. The CDR3: CASSWGPRTYEQYF. CDR3 nucleotide sequence: TGTGCCAGCAGCTGGGGACCAAGAACCTACGAGCAGTACTTC.

This chain links TRBV11-2 with TRBJ2-1; 12 nucleotides match TRBD2. Per the germline V gene, CDR1 is SGHAT and CDR2 is FQNNGV. The CDR3 is 17 amino acids. V shed 5 bases, J shed 5 bases, and the junction held 10 bases outside the gene matches. The DNA for the CDR3 is TGTGCCAGCAGCCAACCTAGCGGGAGGGCCGGCAACAATGAGCAGTTCTTC. It specifies CASSQPSGRAGNNEQFF.

This chain links TRBV7-8 with TRBJ1-5; a possible D gene is TRBD1 (5 bases). The CDR3 has 15 residues. The V gene lost 1 base and the J gene lost 3 bases, with 10 bases spanning the gap. Germline-derived CDR1 and CDR2 are SGHVS and FQNEAQ. The CDR3 coding sequence is TGTGCCAGCAGCTTAGGGGGGGGGTACAATCAGCCCCAGCATTTT. Protein sequence: CASSLGGGYNQPQHF.

The genes are TRBV6-6 and TRBJ2-2; 10 bases line up with TRBD2. In germline, CDR1 is MNHNY, CDR2 SVGAGI (reference sequence). This CDR3 has 14 residues. V gave up 6 bases and J gave up 6 bases; unmatched junction bases: 4. Written as DNA, the CDR3 is TGTGCCAGCAGACTAGCGGGGCGGGCCGGGGAGCTGTTTTTT. Its protein is CASRLAGRAGELFF.

Points on this clone: This CDR3 is also generated by other DNA sequences in the sample. CDR3 amino acids: CASSLVVTQNTGELFF. DNA of the CDR3: TGCGCCAGCAGCTTGGTGGTGACACAAAACACCGGGGAGCTGTTTTTT. The chain joins TRBV5-1 to TRBJ2-2; D is unclear. The germline V and J ends were trimmed by 0 bases and 2 bases, with 11 bases remaining between them. Germline CDR1 is SGHRS and CDR2 is YFSETQ. This CDR3 is 16 amino acids long.

The chain links TRBV27 to TRBJ1-2, with D possibly being TRBD1 (5 bases). The V end was cut by 3 bases, the J end by 0 bases, with 14 bases between. Looked up from germline, CDR1 is MNHEY and CDR2 is SMNVEV (reference sequence). The CDR3 runs 16 residues. CDR3 nucleotide sequence: TGTGCCAGCAGTTTCGGGGCAGGGCGGACTAACTATGGCTACACCTTC. The encoded protein is CASSFGAGRTNYGYTF.

This chain connects TRBV9 to TRBJ2-1; 16 bases are a match to TRBD2. Germline lookup yields CDR1 SGDLS and CDR2 YYNGEE. V dropped 4 bases and J dropped 4; count of bases not matched to a gene: 5. The CDR3 spans 17 residues. The CDR3 loop reads CASSLGTSGRDYNEQFF. CDR3 DNA: TGTGCCAGCAGCCTAGGGACTAGCGGGAGGGATTACAATGAGCAGTTCTTC.

The chain is built from TRBV6-1 and TRBJ1-1, with D unclear. The CDR3 is 13 residues long. V was cut by 6 bases and J by 3 bases, with 11 bases left in between. The V gene's germline CDR1 is MNHNS and CDR2 SASEGT. This CDR3 is CASSELGYTEAFF. DNA for the CDR3: TGTGCCAGCAGCGAGTTAGGGTACACTGAAGCTTTCTTT.

The rearrangement joins TRBV11-3 to TRBJ2-3; D possibly corresponds to TRBD2 (7 bases). CDR3 length equals 13 residues. In germline, CDR1 is SGHNT, CDR2 YENEEA. V gave up 5 bases and J gave up 2 bases, with 8 bases separating them. This chain's CDR3 is CASSRGATDTQYF. The CDR3, as DNA: TGTGCCAGCAGCCGGGGGGCCACAGATACGCAGTATTTT.

This clone was detected only a few times. Other nucleotide sequences from this sample produce the same CDR3. The chain joins TRBV28 to TRBJ1-1; D unresolved. The CDR3 loop spans 13 amino acids. Looked up from germline, CDR1 is MDHEN and CDR2 is SYDVKM. Trimming stripped 1 base from V and 3 bases from J, with 6 bases between. CDR3 nucleotide sequence: TGTGCCAGCAGTTTATCGGGGTACACTGAAGCTTTCTTT. This sequence encodes CASSLSGYTEAFF. The full variable domain, completed using reference TRBV28 and TRBJ1-1, is DVKVTQSSRYLVKRTGEKVFLECVQDMDHENMFWYRQDPGLGLRLIYFSYDVKMKEKGDIPEGYSVSREKKERFSLILESASTNQTSMYLCASSLSGYTEAFFGQGTRLTVV.

This sequence joins TRBV29-1 and TRBJ2-5, with 9 bases lining up with TRBD1. CDR1 is SQVTM, CDR2 ANQGSEA, per germline. V shed 6 bases and J 4 bases; nucleotides not matched to a gene: 6. This CDR3 contains 13 residues. The CDR3 DNA follows: TGCAGCGTGGGACAGGGATTCGGAGAGACCCAGTACTTC. Its translation is CSVGQGFGETQYF.

The chain joins TRBV27 to TRBJ1-2, with 8 bases lining up with TRBD1. V shed 5 bases and J 4 bases; nucleotides not matched to a gene: 6. CDR1 MNHEY and CDR2 SMNVEV come from the germline V gene (reference sequence). The CDR3 has 14 amino acids. CDR3 region: CASSRQGLGYGYTF. CDR3 coding DNA: TGTGCCAGCAGTAGACAGGGGCTCGGCTATGGCTACACCTTC.

The chain couples TRBV4-3 to TRBJ1-4; weak D call: TRBD1 (5 bases). The V gene lost 0 bases and the J gene lost 8 bases, with 16 bases spanning the gap. The CDR3 is 16 amino acids. Per the germline V gene, CDR1 is LGHNA and CDR2 is YSLEER. The CDR3 here is CASSQDLRGGREKLFF. For the CDR3, the DNA is TGCGCCAGCAGCCAAGATCTAAGGGGCGGACGGGAAAAACTGTTTTTT.